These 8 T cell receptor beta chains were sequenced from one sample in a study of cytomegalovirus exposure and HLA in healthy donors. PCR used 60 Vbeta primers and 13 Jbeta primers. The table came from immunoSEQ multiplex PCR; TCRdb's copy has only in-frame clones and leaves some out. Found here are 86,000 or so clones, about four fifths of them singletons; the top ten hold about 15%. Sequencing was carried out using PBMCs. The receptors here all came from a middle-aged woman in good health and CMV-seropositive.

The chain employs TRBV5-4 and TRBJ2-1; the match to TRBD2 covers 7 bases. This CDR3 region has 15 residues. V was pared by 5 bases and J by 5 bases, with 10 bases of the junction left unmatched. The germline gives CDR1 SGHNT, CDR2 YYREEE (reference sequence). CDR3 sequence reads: CASRSAVAGNNEQFF. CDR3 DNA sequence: TGTGCCAGCAGGTCGGCGGTAGCGGGTAACAATGAGCAGTTCTTC.

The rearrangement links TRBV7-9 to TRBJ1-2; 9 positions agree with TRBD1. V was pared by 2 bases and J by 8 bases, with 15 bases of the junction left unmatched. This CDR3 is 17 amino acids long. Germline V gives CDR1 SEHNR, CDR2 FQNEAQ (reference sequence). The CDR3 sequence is CASSLRFIPQGAWGYTF. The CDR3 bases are TGTGCCAGCAGCTTACGGTTCATTCCACAGGGGGCCTGGGGCTACACCTTC. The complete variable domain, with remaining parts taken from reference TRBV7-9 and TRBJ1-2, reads DTGVSQNPRHKITKRGQNVTFRCDPISEHNRLYWYRQTLGQGPEFLTYFQNEAQLEKSRLLSDRFSAERPKGSFSTLEIQRTEQGDSAMYLCASSLRFIPQGAWGYTFGSGTRLTVV.

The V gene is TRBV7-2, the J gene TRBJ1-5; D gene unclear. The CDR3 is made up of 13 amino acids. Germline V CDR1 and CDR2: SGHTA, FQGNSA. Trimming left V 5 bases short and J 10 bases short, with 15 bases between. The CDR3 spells CASSLSAREPQHF. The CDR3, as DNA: TGTGCCAGCAGCCTCTCAGCACGGGAACCCCAGCATTTT.

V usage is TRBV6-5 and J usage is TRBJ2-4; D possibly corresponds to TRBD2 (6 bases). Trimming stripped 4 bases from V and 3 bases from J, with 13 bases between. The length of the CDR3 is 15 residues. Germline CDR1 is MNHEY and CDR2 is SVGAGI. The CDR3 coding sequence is TGTGCCAGCAGTTTGGGGATGGGGGGCAAAAACATTCAGTACTTC. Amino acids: CASSLGMGGKNIQYF.

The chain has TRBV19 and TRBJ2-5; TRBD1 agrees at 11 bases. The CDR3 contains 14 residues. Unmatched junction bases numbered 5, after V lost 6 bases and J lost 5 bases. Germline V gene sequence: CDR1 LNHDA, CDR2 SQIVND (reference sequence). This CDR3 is CASSGQGAGETQYF. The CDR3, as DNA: TGTGCCAGTAGCGGACAGGGGGCAGGGGAGACCCAGTACTTC.

CDR3 DNA: TGTGCCAGCAGCAGGACCGGGGGTCGAGCCGTCTCGGATGAGCAGTTCTTC. This codes for CASSRTGGRAVSDEQFF. This chain connects TRBV27 to TRBJ2-1; tentatively, D is TRBD2 (6 bases). CDR1 and CDR2 (germline): MNHEY, SMNVEV (reference sequence). Trimming shortened V by 6 bases and J by 8 bases, and 26 bases separated the two germline ends. This CDR3 has 17 residues.

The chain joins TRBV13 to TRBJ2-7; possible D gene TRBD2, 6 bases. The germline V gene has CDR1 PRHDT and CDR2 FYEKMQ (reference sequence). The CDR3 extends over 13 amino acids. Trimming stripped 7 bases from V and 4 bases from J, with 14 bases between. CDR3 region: CASKTEGPYEQYF. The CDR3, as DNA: TGTGCCAGCAAAACGGAGGGACCGTACGAGCAGTACTTC. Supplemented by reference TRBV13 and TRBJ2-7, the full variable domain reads AAGVIQSPRHLIKEKRETATLKCYPIPRHDTVYWYQQGPGQDPQFLISFYEKMQSDKGSIPDRFSAQQFSDYHSELNMSSLELGDSALYFCASKTEGPYEQYFGPGTRLTVT.

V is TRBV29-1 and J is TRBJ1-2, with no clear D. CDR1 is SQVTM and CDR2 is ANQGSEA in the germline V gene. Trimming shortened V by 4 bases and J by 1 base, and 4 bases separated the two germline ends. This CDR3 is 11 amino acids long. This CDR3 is CSVASNYGYTF. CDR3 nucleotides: TGCAGCGTTGCCAGTAACTATGGCTACACCTTC. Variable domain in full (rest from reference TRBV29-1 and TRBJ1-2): SAVISQKPSRDICQRGTSLTIQCQVDSQVTMMFWYRQQPGQSLTLIATANQGSEATYESGFVIDKFPISRPNLTFSTLTVSNMSPEDSSIYLCSVASNYGYTFGSGTRLTVV.